The 28 T cell receptor beta chains in this list originate from one sample, sequenced in a study of blood T cells in healthy people across ages. With a J-beta primer mix and a sample-barcoded 5' primer, a second PCR ran 7 to 11 cycles. TCRdb re-derived calls from the 5' RACE reads in MiXCR, one entry per CDR3 protein. The data contain around 900,000 distinct CDR3 sequences, just over 50% of them seen just once; the ten biggest clones take up over 20%. The specimen was blood. These receptors all stem from a woman aged 55-69 years in good health.

This clonotype was seen only a few times. This chain joins TRBV4-1 and TRBJ1-1; D unresolved. This CDR3 contains 13 residues. The V gene lost 1 base and the J gene lost 7 bases, with 10 bases spanning the gap. Per germline, CDR1 MGHRA and CDR2 YSYEKL. The CDR3 loop is CASSQVTASEAFF. CDR3 sequence (DNA): TGCGCCAGCAGCCAAGTCACCGCAAGTGAAGCTTTCTTT.

The chain carries TRBV3-1 and TRBJ2-7; 7 bases align to TRBD2. The germline CDR1 and CDR2 sequences are LGHDT and YNNKEL (reference sequence). The CDR3 totals 14 residues. V shed 1 base and J 2 bases; nucleotides not matched to a gene: 2. DNA for the CDR3: TGTGCCAGCAGCCAAGGCGGGAGCCCCTACGAGCAGTACTTC. Protein product: CASSQGGSPYEQYF.

V is TRBV6-5 and J is TRBJ2-7, with D possibly matching TRBD1 (6 bases). The germline CDR1 and CDR2 sequences are MNHEY and SVGAGI. This CDR3 is 13 amino acids long. Trimming left V 2 bases short and J 3 bases short, with 8 bases between. CDR3 nucleotides: TGTGCCAGCAGTTACCGGACAGACTACGAGCAGTACTTC. This encodes CASSYRTDYEQYF.

V gene TRBV12-3 or TRBV12-4 combines with J gene TRBJ2-5; 8 bases agree with TRBD1. This CDR3 region has 14 residues. Trimming at V came to 5 bases and at J to 2 bases, leaving 4 bases not matched to a gene. The CDR3 loop reads CASSAGQGQETQYF. The DNA for the CDR3 is TGTGCCAGCAGTGCAGGACAGGGACAAGAGACCCAGTACTTC.

The chain uses TRBV14 and TRBJ2-1; 10 positions agree with TRBD2. V shed 2 bases, J shed 8 bases, and the junction held 9 bases outside the gene matches. Germline assignment: CDR1 SGHDN and CDR2 FVKESK. The CDR3 contains 16 residues. The CDR3 spells CASSQILLAGVDEQFF. CDR3 coding DNA: TGTGCCAGCAGCCAAATTCTCCTAGCGGGAGTGGATGAGCAGTTCTTC.

A few counts support this clonotype. The genes are TRBV12-3 or TRBV12-4 and TRBJ1-2; no clear D gene. The CDR3 totals 13 residues. Trimming pared 7 bases from V and 7 bases from J, leaving 16 bases between. The CDR3 sequence: CASTPGGTSGYTF. The DNA for the CDR3 is TGTGCCAGCACACCCGGCGGCACCTCTGGCTACACCTTC.

This clonotype was recorded a few times. V gene TRBV24-1 combines with J gene TRBJ2-1, with 10 positions matching TRBD1. This CDR3 region has 15 residues. V dropped 6 bases and J dropped 5; count of bases not matched to a gene: 6. Looked up from germline, CDR1 is KGHDR and CDR2 is SFDVKD. The CDR3 coding sequence is TGTGCCACCAGTCCGGCCGGGACAGGGGACAATGAGCAGTTCTTC. Its protein is CATSPAGTGDNEQFF.

V is TRBV5-1 and J is TRBJ1-1; TRBD1 aligns across 7 bases. CDR1 is SGHRS, CDR2 YFSETQ, per germline. The trim removed 1 base at V and 1 base at J, leaving 7 bases unmatched. CDR3 length equals 16 residues. The CDR3 nucleotides read TGCGCCAGCAGCTTGCTTCCGGGACAGCAGAACACTGAAGCTTTCTTT. This gives the protein CASSLLPGQQNTEAFF.

The chain is built from TRBV6-5 and TRBJ1-5, with D possibly being TRBD1 (6 bases). Trimming cost V 0 bases and J 4 bases, with 10 bases left between them. The germline CDR1 and CDR2 sequences are MNHEY and SVGAGI. The CDR3 is 15 residues long. The CDR3 protein is CASSYSQGPNQPQHF. Written as DNA, the CDR3 is TGTGCCAGCAGTTACTCCCAGGGGCCTAATCAGCCCCAGCATTTT.

The gene calls are TRBV5-1 and TRBJ2-7; D tentatively reads TRBD1 or TRBD2 (5 bases each). The DNA end favors TRBJ2-5, so the J call may be wrong. There are 14 residues in the CDR3. Germline values: CDR1 SGHRS, CDR2 YFSETQ. CDR3 region: CASRSHQGAETQYF. Written as DNA, the CDR3 is TGCGCCAGCAGATCCCACCAGGGAGCCGAGACCCAGTACTTC.

This clonotype was seen only once. The J gene is TRBJ2-1, the V gene TRBV7-9, with TRBD2 matching 10 bases. The CDR3 totals 16 residues. Germline CDR1 and CDR2: SEHNR and FQNEAQ (reference sequence). The J segment lost 8 bases and the V segment lost 7 bases, leaving 14 bases of the junction unmatched. DNA for the CDR3: TGTGCCAGCACTTCAGCGGGAGGGCCCTCGCTCCATGAGCAGTTCTTC. As protein: CASTSAGGPSLHEQFF.

The J gene is TRBJ2-7, the V gene TRBV6-2 or TRBV6-3; 7 bases fit TRBD1. The DNA end favors TRBJ2-1, so the J call may be wrong. This CDR3 is 13 amino acids long. Germline CDR1 reads MNHEY; CDR2 reads SVGEGT. Written as DNA, the CDR3 is TGTGCCATAATGCGCCGCAGGACAGGAGAGCAGTTCTTC. Translating gives CAIMRRRTGEQFF.

The chain couples TRBV6-1 to TRBJ2-1, with 8 bases aligning to TRBD2. Germline loops: CDR1 MNHNS, CDR2 SASEGT. This CDR3 has 15 amino acids. Losses at the gene ends were 6 bases for V and 6 bases for J; bases not matched to a gene: 10. CDR3 in DNA: TGTGCCAGCAGCACCCTCGCGGGAGGTGGCAATGAGCAGTTCTTC. Encoded protein: CASSTLAGGGNEQFF.

This clonotype occurred a few times. The chain couples TRBV7-2 to TRBJ2-1; D not certain. V lost 7 bases and J lost 5, with 18 bases in between. Germline V gene lookup returns CDR1 SGHTA and CDR2 FQGNSA. The length of the CDR3 is 15 residues. The CDR3 coding sequence is TGTGCCAGCAACCCCGTTGTCGGCGGTAACAATGAGCAGTTCTTC. This gives the protein CASNPVVGGNNEQFF.

The chain joins TRBV7-6 to TRBJ2-4, with D perhaps matching TRBD2 (5 bases). V lost 5 bases to trimming and J lost 3 bases, with 11 bases between them. Germline values: CDR1 SGHVS, CDR2 FNYEAQ. The CDR3 consists of 14 residues. The chain's CDR3 is CASSPLEGKNIQYF. The CDR3 coding sequence is TGTGCCAGCAGCCCACTAGAGGGCAAAAACATTCAGTACTTC.

This clonotype was seen only a few times. The V gene is TRBV25-1, the J gene TRBJ2-3; 9 positions match TRBD2. CDR1 is MGHDK and CDR2 is SYGVNS in the germline V gene. The length of the CDR3 is 16 residues. V shed 1 base, J shed 4 bases, and the junction held 6 bases outside the gene matches. DNA of the CDR3: TGTGCCAGCAGTGAATTAGCGGGAGAGCAGGCAGATACGCAGTATTTT. Protein sequence: CASSELAGEQADTQYF.

The chain employs TRBV29-1 and TRBJ2-3; 9 nucleotides match TRBD1. Germline CDR1 SQVTM, CDR2 ANQGSEA. The CDR3 extends over 14 amino acids. The V and J ends lost 3 bases and 3 bases, in that order; junction bases with no gene match: 4. This CDR3 is CSVDTGTGTDTQYF. In DNA, the CDR3 is TGCAGCGTTGATACCGGGACAGGGACAGATACGCAGTATTTT.

The gene calls are TRBV14 and TRBJ1-2, with D maybe TRBD1 (6 bases). The CDR3 has 16 residues. The germline V gene encodes CDR1 SGHDN and CDR2 FVKESK. Trimming removed 4 bases at V and 4 bases at J, with 19 bases between. This chain's CDR3 is CASSPRTADTPYGYTF. CDR3 in DNA: TGTGCCAGCAGCCCACGGACAGCGGATACCCCCTATGGCTACACCTTC.

This clonotype turned up a few times. The chain carries TRBV4-1 and TRBJ1-1, with a tentative D call TRBD1 (6 bases). Germline V gives CDR1 MGHRA, CDR2 YSYEKL. This CDR3 comprises 17 residues. Deletions cut 1 base from V and 1 base from J, with 16 bases between. CDR3 protein: CASSQGAARGKNTEAFF. The DNA of the CDR3 is TGCGCCAGCAGCCAAGGAGCAGCCAGGGGCAAGAACACTGAAGCTTTCTTT.

The chain combines TRBV3-1 with TRBJ2-5, with D perhaps TRBD2 (7 bases). The germline V gene has CDR1 LGHDT and CDR2 YNNKEL (reference sequence). The V end was cut by 0 bases, the J end by 12 bases, with 20 bases between. The CDR3 contains 15 residues. CDR3 bases: TGTGCCAGCAGCCAAGATGGGCAGGGGAGAAGCGGGAAGTACTTC. Translation: CASSQDGQGRSGKYF.

Only one count was recorded for this clonotype. The chain uses TRBV29-1 and TRBJ2-5; possible D gene TRBD2, 5 bases. There are 12 residues in the CDR3. V shed 4 bases and J shed 11 bases, with 17 bases lying between them. CDR1 and CDR2 from the germline V gene are SQVTM and ANQGSEA. CDR3 DNA: TGCAGCGTTGGAGCGGAGTCCAATGAGCAGTACTTC. As protein: CSVGAESNEQYF.

The genes are TRBV18 and TRBJ1-1, with no clear D. Trimming cost V 6 bases and J 3 bases, with 8 bases left between them. Germline V gene lookup returns CDR1 KGHSH and CDR2 LQKENI. The CDR3 contains 12 residues. The CDR3 sequence: CASSRLDTEAFF. CDR3 nucleotides: TGTGCCAGCTCCAGGCTGGACACTGAAGCTTTCTTT.

The CDR3 sequence is CASSFHTTLHF. CDR3 sequence (DNA): TGTGCCAGCAGCTTCCACACCACCCTCCACTTT. The V gene is TRBV11-2, the J gene TRBJ1-6; D is unresolved. The CDR3 has 11 residues. Germline V gives CDR1 SGHAT, CDR2 FQNNGV. V dropped 3 bases and J dropped 14 bases, with 8 bases sitting between them.

The chain recombines TRBV20-1 with TRBJ2-3; 9 nucleotides match TRBD2. From germline, CDR1 is DFQATT and CDR2 SNEGSKA (reference sequence). This CDR3 region has 14 residues. The V segment lost 3 bases and the J segment 0 bases; nucleotides outside the gene matches: 1. CDR3 region: CSARGLASTDTQYF. DNA of the CDR3: TGCAGTGCTAGGGGACTAGCTAGCACAGATACGCAGTATTTT.

This clonotype was observed a single time. V and J are TRBV18 and TRBJ2-6; D gene uncertain. V was clipped by 0 bases and J by 0 bases, with 9 bases between them. The germline V gene encodes CDR1 KGHSH and CDR2 LQKENI. This CDR3 comprises 17 residues. CDR3 bases: TGTGCCAGCTCACCACCATGGGGAAACTCTGGGGCCAACGTCCTGACTTTC. It translates to CASSPPWGNSGANVLTF.

With regard to this clonotype: A much larger clone lies one base from this, so it may be a read error. The genes are TRBV12-3 or TRBV12-4 and TRBJ1-2, with 7 bases fitting TRBD1. The CDR3 runs to 15 residues. The CDR3 loop reads CTSSFRGTANYGYTF. The DNA for the CDR3 is TGTACCAGCAGTTTCAGGGGGACAGCGAACTATGGCTACACCTTC.

This clonotype was picked up a small number of times. This chain connects TRBV28 to TRBJ2-3; D is undetermined. V was pared by 5 bases and J by 1 base, with 10 bases between. The CDR3 runs to 14 residues. Germline values: CDR1 MDHEN, CDR2 SYDVKM. The CDR3 sequence: CASSDTAGTDTQYF. In DNA, the CDR3 is TGTGCCAGCAGTGACACTGCCGGCACAGATACGCAGTATTTT.

This clonotype was recorded a few times. V and J are TRBV29-1 and TRBJ1-4, with D maybe TRBD1 (5 bases). This CDR3 spans 13 amino acids. Germline values: CDR1 SQVTM, CDR2 ANQGSEA. V lost 6 bases and J lost 4, with 12 bases in between. CDR3: CSVLPTDNEKLFF. CDR3 nucleotides: TGCAGCGTCTTACCGACAGATAATGAAAAACTGTTTTTT. Complete variable domain (other parts from reference TRBV29-1 and TRBJ1-4): SAVISQKPSRDICQRGTSLTIQCQVDSQVTMMFWYRQQPGQSLTLIATANQGSEATYESGFVIDKFPISRPNLTFSTLTVSNMSPEDSSIYLCSVLPTDNEKLFFGSGTQLSVL.